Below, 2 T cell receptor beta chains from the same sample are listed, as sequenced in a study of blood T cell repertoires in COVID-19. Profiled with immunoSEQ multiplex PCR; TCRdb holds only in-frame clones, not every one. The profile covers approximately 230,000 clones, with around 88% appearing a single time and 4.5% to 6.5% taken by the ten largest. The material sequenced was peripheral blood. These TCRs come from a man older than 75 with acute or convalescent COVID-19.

The CDR3 DNA sequence: TGTGCCACCAGTGATTCAGGGCGTAGGACAGATACGCAGTATTTT. It specifies CATSDSGRRTDTQYF. This chain connects TRBV24-1 to TRBJ2-3, with D maybe TRBD1 (5 bases). Looked up from germline, CDR1 is KGHDR and CDR2 is SFDVKD. V shed 2 bases and J shed 3 bases, with 11 bases lying between them. This CDR3 contains 15 residues.

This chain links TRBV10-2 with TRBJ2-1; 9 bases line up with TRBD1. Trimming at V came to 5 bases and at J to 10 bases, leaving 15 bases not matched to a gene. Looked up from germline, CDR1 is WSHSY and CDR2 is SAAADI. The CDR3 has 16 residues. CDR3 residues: CASSSTPGQGFGEQFF. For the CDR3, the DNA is TGCGCCAGCAGTTCAACGCCGGGACAGGGCTTCGGGGAGCAGTTCTTC.